A single T cell receptor (beta chain) is shown here with its context. What it binds is unknown. A junction boundary mismatches the germline segment, possibly from a read error. This record belongs to a study of OX40 agonist ivuxolimab in advanced cancers. Overall study context: Hepatocellular carcinoma, melanoma, renal cell or head and neck cancer affected the dose-escalation patients. Study results and caveats: The specificity for antigen of the expanded peripheral T cells was not determined. Some of the nonresponding patients also showed low levels of normalized T-cell clonal expansion. At 0.1 to 3.0 mg/kg and by week 6, clonal expansion occurred in CD4+ and CD8+ blood T cells.

CDR1 LNHDA and CDR2 SQIVND come from the germline V gene (reference sequence). The length of the CDR3 is 14 residues. Libraries were prepared by immunoSEQ multiplex PCR; TCRdb keeps only in-frame clonotypes and omits some of them. The data contain roughly 60,000 clones, about 83% of them singletons. The receptor was isolated from an adult with an advanced solid tumor such as melanoma, head and neck, liver or kidney cancer. The sequences come from CD4+ or CD8+ T cells sorted from blood, collected in a trial of the OX40 agonist ivuxolimab. The chain couples TRBV19 to TRBJ1-1; D unresolved. The CDR3 protein is CASSIPNVNTEAFF. As DNA, the CDR3 is TGTGCCAGTAGTATTCCCAACGTGAATACTGAAGCTTTCTTT.